The clone carrying this T cell receptor (beta chain) was detected only once. The antigen is unknown. The data derive from a study of identifying expanded T cells in peripheral blood. Collection occurred without any documented infections or immune events in donors. The assay was immunoSEQ multiplex PCR, and TCRdb's table has in-frame clones only and misses some. The table shows 50,000 to 75,000 clones, with about four fifths occurring only once. Study-wide points: Across healthy donors, higher total template counts meant significantly greater approximately two-week count variance. Differentially abundant clones: around 1.2 between replicates, around 17 at 2 to 3 weeks, approximately 19 at four.

Germline CDR1 LNHNV, CDR2 YYDKDF (reference sequence). The CDR3 runs 15 residues. The trim removed 3 bases at V and 1 base at J, leaving 4 bases unmatched. The chain combines TRBV15 with TRBJ2-3; 7 bases fit TRBD2. Source material: blood. The source of this sequence is a person aged 18 to 75 in good health. The DNA of the CDR3 is TGTGCCACCAGCAGGAGTGGGGGGGGCACAGATACGCAGTATTTT. Translation: CATSRSGGGTDTQYF.